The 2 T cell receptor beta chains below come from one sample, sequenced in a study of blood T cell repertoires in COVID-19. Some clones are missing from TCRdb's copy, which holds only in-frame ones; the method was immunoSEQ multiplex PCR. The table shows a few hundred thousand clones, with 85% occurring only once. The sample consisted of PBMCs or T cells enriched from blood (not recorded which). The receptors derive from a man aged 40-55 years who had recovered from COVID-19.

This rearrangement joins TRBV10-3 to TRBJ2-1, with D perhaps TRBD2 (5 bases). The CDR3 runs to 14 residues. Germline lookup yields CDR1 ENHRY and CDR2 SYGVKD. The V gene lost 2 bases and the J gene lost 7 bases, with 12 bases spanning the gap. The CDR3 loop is CAISELGSANEQFF. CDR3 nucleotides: TGTGCCATCAGTGAGCTGGGTAGCGCTAATGAGCAGTTCTTC.

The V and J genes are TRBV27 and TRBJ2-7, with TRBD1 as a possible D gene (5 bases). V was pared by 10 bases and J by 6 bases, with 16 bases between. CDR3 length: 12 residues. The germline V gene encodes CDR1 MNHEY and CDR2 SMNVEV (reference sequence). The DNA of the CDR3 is TGTGCCACTACACTATTCAGGGCCGAGCAGTACTTC. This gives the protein CATTLFRAEQYF.